The sequence of this TCR beta chain was determined in a study of T cell changes during pregnancy in multiple sclerosis. TCRdb's table, derived via immunoSEQ multiplex PCR, lists solely in-frame clones and lacks some. Among 60,000 to 90,000 clones listed, approximately 91% were seen once. The CDR3 consists of 13 residues. V lost 3 bases and J 10 bases, leaving 15 bases between the germline ends. Germline assignment: CDR1 SGHTA and CDR2 FQGNSA. Sequencing used peripheral blood, obtained before pregnancy. This clonotype was sampled from a female donor with multiple sclerosis, enrolled in a pregnancy study. The V and J genes are TRBV7-2 and TRBJ1-1, with D perhaps matching TRBD1 (5 bases). The CDR3, as DNA: TGTGCCAGCAGCTTGATAGGAAAAGGGGTAGCTTTCTTT. Translation gives CASSLIGKGVAFF. The whole variable domain, remainder taken from reference TRBV7-2 and TRBJ1-1, is GAGVSQSPSNKVTEKGKDVELRCDPISGHTALYWYRQSLGQGLEFLIYFQGNSAPDKSGLPSDRFSAERTGGSVSTLTIQRTQQEDSAVYLCASSLIGKGVAFFGQGTRLTVV.